Below, 13 T cell receptor beta chains from the same sample are listed, as sequenced in a study of shared clonotypes between healthy human individuals. Sequencing was performed with immunoSEQ multiplex PCR; in TCRdb, only in-frame clones are kept and a portion is missing. The repertoire holds fewer than 600,000 clones, with around three quarters as singletons. Sequencing input: PBMCs. These receptors came from a middle-aged woman in good health. Some clones in this sample may be carry-over from other donors' samples.

Only a few counts were recorded for this clone. The rearrangement joins TRBV29-1 to TRBJ1-1, with TRBD1 matching over 8 bases. The V segment lost 6 bases and the J segment 3 bases; nucleotides outside the gene matches: 3. Germline values: CDR1 SQVTM, CDR2 ANQGSEA. The length of the CDR3 is 12 residues. CDR3 amino acids: CSVGTGDTEAFF. CDR3 bases: TGCAGCGTGGGGACAGGAGACACTGAAGCTTTCTTT.

The table lists this clone with a count of one. V gene TRBV6-5 combines with J gene TRBJ2-1; 8 bases are shared with TRBD1. CDR3 size: 14 residues. V lost 4 bases and J lost 4; bases outside the gene matches: 3. CDR1 MNHEY and CDR2 SVGAGI come from the germline V gene. CDR3: CASSLWDRYNEQFF. The CDR3 DNA reads TGTGCCAGCAGTTTATGGGACAGGTACAATGAGCAGTTCTTC.

This chain's CDR3 is CASSIPRRGANEKLFF. The DNA of the CDR3 is TGTGCCAGTAGTATCCCGCGACGGGGTGCTAATGAAAAACTGTTTTTT. V and J are TRBV19 and TRBJ1-4, with unresolved D. Germline CDR1 and CDR2: LNHDA and SQIVND (reference sequence). V was cut by 3 bases and J by 3 bases, with 14 bases left in between. CDR3 length equals 16 residues.

The table lists this clone with many counts. The chain couples TRBV6-4 to TRBJ2-3; D might be TRBD2 (7 bases). This CDR3 contains 17 residues. V gave up 0 bases and J gave up 1 base, with 14 bases separating them. CDR1 and CDR2 (germline): MRHNA, SNTAGT. The CDR3 reads CASSDSSGGGGTDTQYF. The CDR3, as DNA: TGTGCCAGCAGTGACTCGAGCGGAGGGGGGGGCACAGATACGCAGTATTTT.

The J gene is TRBJ2-7, the V gene TRBV30; D ambiguous. The CDR3 is 13 residues long. The ends were cut back, 5 bases at V and 2 bases at J, with 13 bases in the middle. Looked up from germline, CDR1 is GTSNPN and CDR2 is SVGIG (reference sequence). The CDR3 protein is CAWGKMEPYEQYF. The CDR3 DNA reads as TGTGCCTGGGGAAAAATGGAGCCCTACGAGCAGTACTTC.

V gene TRBV4-3 combines with J gene TRBJ2-1; a weak D match, TRBD1 (5 bases). In germline, CDR1 is LGHNA, CDR2 YSLEER. This CDR3 is 15 amino acids long. The germline V and J ends were trimmed by 0 bases and 8 bases, with 14 bases remaining between them. Here the CDR3 reads CASSQEGRTHHEQFF. In nucleotides, the CDR3 is TGCGCCAGCAGCCAAGAGGGGCGGACCCACCATGAGCAGTTCTTC.

The V call is TRBV25-1, the J call TRBJ2-2; no definite D call. V lost 6 bases, J lost 7 bases, and 12 bases lay in between. Germline CDR1 reads MGHDK; CDR2 reads SYGVNS. The CDR3 is made up of 13 amino acids. CDR3 sequence reads: CASSLSSGGELFF. In nucleotides, the CDR3 is TGTGCCAGCAGCCTATCGAGTGGCGGGGAGCTGTTTTTT.

The rearrangement uses TRBV5-5 and TRBJ2-1, with 7 bases aligning to TRBD2. J was trimmed by 2 bases and V by 0 bases; bases with no gene match: 2. This CDR3 is 15 amino acids long. CDR1 is SGHKS, CDR2 YYEKEE, per germline (reference sequence). The CDR3: CASSLEGTTYNEQFF. In DNA, the CDR3 is TGTGCCAGCAGCTTGGAGGGGACTACCTACAATGAGCAGTTCTTC.

A single count supports this clone. J is TRBJ2-1 and V is TRBV19; 9 bases fit TRBD2. The junction had 11 bases not matched to a gene; V was cut back by 7 bases and J by 7 bases. The germline gives CDR1 LNHDA, CDR2 SQIVND (reference sequence). CDR3 length equals 15 residues. The CDR3 is CASNVNSGSGNEQFF. In DNA form, the CDR3 reads TGTGCCAGTAACGTAAATAGCGGGAGCGGGAATGAGCAGTTCTTC.

V and J are TRBV7-6 and TRBJ2-7; the match to TRBD2 covers 7 bases. The CDR3 is 16 residues long. Losses at the gene ends were 1 base for V and 6 bases for J; bases not matched to a gene: 12. Germline assignment: CDR1 SGHVS and CDR2 FNYEAQ. The chain's CDR3 is CASSLVSASGISEQYF. The CDR3 DNA reads as TGTGCCAGCAGCTTAGTCTCAGCCAGCGGGATAAGCGAGCAGTACTTC.

The J gene is TRBJ2-3, the V gene TRBV29-1; 9 bases map to TRBD2. The J segment lost 1 base and the V segment lost 7 bases, leaving 12 bases of the junction unmatched. The CDR3 has 16 residues. CDR1 and CDR2 (germline): SQVTM, ANQGSEA. CDR3 residues: CSGGDSGRTGTDTQYF. CDR3 bases: TGCAGCGGGGGGGATAGCGGGAGAACGGGCACAGATACGCAGTATTTT.

The chain combines TRBV2 with TRBJ2-7; D may correspond to TRBD1 or TRBD2 (6 bases each). Germline assignment: CDR1 SNHLY and CDR2 FYNNEI. The CDR3 is 14 amino acids. V dropped 6 bases and J dropped 5 bases, with 17 bases sitting between them. The CDR3 protein is CASRAVGGIDEQYF. The DNA of the CDR3 is TGTGCCAGCAGGGCGGTGGGGGGCATCGACGAGCAGTACTTC.

The V call is TRBV4-2, the J call TRBJ2-4, with 10 bases lining up with TRBD2. The CDR3 covers 16 residues. J was trimmed by 6 bases and V by 0 bases; bases with no gene match: 5. Germline values: CDR1 LGHNA, CDR2 YNFKEQ. The CDR3 here is CASSQDGLAGVNIQYF. The CDR3 region has the DNA TGTGCCAGCAGCCAAGATGGCCTAGCGGGAGTAAACATTCAGTACTTC.